Each of the 32 T cell receptor beta chains below was sequenced from the same sample in a study of blood T cell repertoires in COVID-19. Sequencing used immunoSEQ multiplex PCR; TCRdb keeps in-frame clones, though not all of them. This table has approximately 130,000 clones, 88% appearing once. Sequenced material: peripheral blood. Receptor source: a human donor in a cohort sampled during active COVID-19.

Here the CDR3 reads CASSPAWTGGNEQFF. CDR3 DNA: TGTGCCAGCAGCCCAGCGTGGACAGGGGGCAATGAGCAGTTCTTC. The chain employs TRBV7-2 and TRBJ2-1; TRBD1 matches at 10 bases. The CDR3 has 15 amino acids. Per germline, CDR1 SGHTA and CDR2 FQGNSA. With 5 bases clipped from V and 6 bases from J, the junction kept 7 bases outside the gene matches. Combining the CDR3 with reference TRBV7-2 and TRBJ2-1 gives the whole variable domain GAGVSQSPSNKVTEKGKDVELRCDPISGHTALYWYRQSLGQGLEFLIYFQGNSAPDKSGLPSDRFSAERTGGSVSTLTIQRTQQEDSAVYLCASSPAWTGGNEQFFGPGTRLTVL.

The V gene is TRBV5-1, the J gene TRBJ1-1; TRBD1 is a possible D gene (6 bases). V was pared by 4 bases and J by 5 bases, with 12 bases between. Germline loops: CDR1 SGHRS, CDR2 YFSETQ. The CDR3 length is 13 residues. The CDR3 reads CASSLDSRTEAFF. The CDR3 region has the DNA TGCGCCAGCAGCCTGGACAGTCGTACTGAAGCTTTCTTT.

This chain uses TRBV5-1 with TRBJ2-7; 13 nucleotides line up with TRBD2. The ends lost 6 bases at V and 7 bases at J; junction bases unmatched: 13. CDR3 length: 16 amino acids. The V gene's germline CDR1 is SGHRS and CDR2 YFSETQ. This chain's CDR3 is CASTGLAGVSAGEQYF. CDR3 in DNA: TGCGCCAGCACCGGACTAGCGGGGGTTTCGGCGGGTGAGCAGTACTTC. Full variable domain (missing parts from reference TRBV5-1 and TRBJ2-7): KAGVTQTPRYLIKTRGQQVTLSCSPISGHRSVSWYQQTPGQGLQFLFEYFSETQRNKGNFPGRFSGRQFSNSRSEMNVSTLELGDSALYLCASTGLAGVSAGEQYFGPGTRLTVT.

The chain couples TRBV12-3 or TRBV12-4 to TRBJ2-1; D is possibly TRBD1 (6 bases). Trimming pared 4 bases from V and 7 bases from J, leaving 11 bases between. The length of the CDR3 is 13 residues. CDR3 protein: CASSSGTGNEQFF. The CDR3 nucleotides read TGTGCCAGCAGTTCAGGAACAGGGAATGAGCAGTTCTTC.

The J gene is TRBJ2-2, the V gene TRBV6-1, with 9 bases aligning to TRBD2. Germline CDR1 reads MNHNS; CDR2 reads SASEGT. This CDR3 comprises 16 residues. V lost 2 bases, J lost 7 bases, and 8 bases stayed unmatched. The CDR3 DNA follows: TGTGCCAGCAGTGAACTGGCGGGGGGGCGAAACGGGGAGCTGTTTTTT. It is translated as CASSELAGGRNGELFF.

This chain links TRBV18 with TRBJ1-6; D not resolved. Germline CDR1 and CDR2: KGHSH and LQKENI. This CDR3 is built from 12 residues. V was cut by 0 bases and J by 10 bases, with 4 bases left in between. CDR3 residues: CASSPPRSPLHF. CDR3 in DNA: TGTGCCAGCTCACCACCGCGATCACCCCTCCACTTT.

This sequence joins TRBV5-4 and TRBJ2-1; perhaps TRBD1 as D (6 bases). The CDR3 is 15 residues long. Germline CDR1 is SGHNT and CDR2 is YYREEE (reference sequence). V was clipped by 2 bases and J by 0 bases, with 9 bases between them. For the CDR3, the DNA is TGTGCCAGCAGCTTCGGACAGAGCTCCTACAATGAGCAGTTCTTC. Translated, it gives CASSFGQSSYNEQFF.

The rearrangement links TRBV5-1 to TRBJ2-1, with D possibly being TRBD1 (6 bases). CDR1 and CDR2 from the germline V gene are SGHRS and YFSETQ. The CDR3 spans 15 residues. V dropped 3 bases and J dropped 0 bases, with 10 bases sitting between them. CDR3 in DNA: TGCGCCAGCAGCTCCGACAGGAGCTCCTACAATGAGCAGTTCTTC. Residues: CASSSDRSSYNEQFF.

V gene TRBV25-1 combines with J gene TRBJ1-2, with TRBD1 matching over 9 bases. The CDR3 is made up of 12 amino acids. The germline gives CDR1 MGHDK, CDR2 SYGVNS. V shed 6 bases and J 8 bases; nucleotides not matched to a gene: 4. The CDR3 region is CASRQGAGGYTF. Written as DNA, the CDR3 is TGTGCCAGCAGACAGGGGGCAGGGGGCTACACCTTC.

The genes are TRBV19 and TRBJ2-7; the match to TRBD1 covers 12 bases. The CDR3 contains 16 residues. V lost 5 bases to trimming and J lost 4 bases; unmatched junction nucleotides: 9. Germline lookup yields CDR1 LNHDA and CDR2 SQIVND (reference sequence). This CDR3 is CASSLKGGQGAYEQYF. The DNA of the CDR3 is TGTGCCAGTAGTCTAAAAGGGGGACAGGGGGCGTACGAGCAGTACTTC.

This clone was detected only once. The rearrangement links TRBV4-1 to TRBJ2-5; TRBD1 is a possible D gene (6 bases). V shed 1 base and J shed 3 bases, with 12 bases lying between them. This CDR3 has 15 amino acids. The germline V gene encodes CDR1 MGHRA and CDR2 YSYEKL. The CDR3, as DNA: TGCGCCAGCAGCCAAGGATGGGGGCAGAAAGAGACCCAGTACTTC. This translates into CASSQGWGQKETQYF.

The CDR3 sequence is CSGLGGDNTEAFF. Written as DNA, the CDR3 is TGCAGCGGATTGGGGGGGGACAACACTGAAGCTTTCTTT. This rearrangement joins TRBV29-1 to TRBJ1-1, with D maybe TRBD1 (5 bases). The V end lost 7 bases, the J end lost 2 bases, and 14 bases lay between the germline ends. Per the germline V gene, CDR1 is SQVTM and CDR2 is ANQGSEA. The length of the CDR3 is 13 residues.

This chain links TRBV7-2 with TRBJ2-7; D is possibly TRBD1 (5 bases). CDR3 size: 15 residues. Per germline, CDR1 SGHTA and CDR2 FQGNSA. The germline V and J ends were trimmed by 1 base and 0 bases, with 10 bases remaining between them. CDR3 loop: CASSLDRGHSYEQYF. For the CDR3, the DNA is TGTGCCAGCAGCTTAGATAGGGGCCACTCCTACGAGCAGTACTTC.

The J gene is TRBJ2-7, the V gene TRBV3-1 (or the pseudogene TRBV3-2); perhaps TRBD2 as D (5 bases). V was clipped by 1 base and J by 4 bases, with 11 bases between them. The CDR3 length is 14 residues. Germline loops: CDR1 LGHDT, CDR2 YNNKEL (reference sequence). DNA for the CDR3: TGTGCCAGCAGCCAAGTACTAGGAGGATACGAGCAGTACTTC. This encodes CASSQVLGGYEQYF.

The gene calls are TRBV11-2 and TRBJ2-2; 7 bases match TRBD2. The CDR3 is 15 amino acids. Unmatched junction bases numbered 2, after V lost 3 bases and J lost 1 base. Germline CDR1 reads SGHAT; CDR2 reads FQNNGV. This chain's CDR3 is CASSLGGRNTGELFF. The CDR3 DNA reads as TGTGCCAGCAGCTTGGGCGGGAGGAACACCGGGGAGCTGTTTTTT.

The chain has TRBV28 and TRBJ2-3; 8 bases align to TRBD2. Losses at the gene ends were 5 bases for V and 2 bases for J; bases not matched to a gene: 6. Per the germline V gene, CDR1 is MDHEN and CDR2 is SYDVKM. The CDR3 contains 15 residues. The CDR3 sequence is CASSRGLVLTDTQYF. The CDR3 nucleotides are TGTGCCAGCAGTAGGGGACTAGTACTCACAGATACGCAGTATTTT.

This sequence joins TRBV12-3 or TRBV12-4 and TRBJ2-5, with TRBD2 matching over 7 bases. The CDR3 extends over 13 amino acids. The V gene end was trimmed by 4 bases and the J gene end by 5 bases; junction bases not matched to a gene: 4. This CDR3 is CASSYLGGETQYF. The CDR3 DNA reads TGTGCCAGCAGTTACCTCGGGGGGGAGACCCAGTACTTC.

A few counts support this clone. J is TRBJ2-5 and V is TRBV15; 9 positions agree with TRBD1. The ends lost 1 base at V and 4 bases at J; junction bases unmatched: 13. The germline gives CDR1 LNHNV, CDR2 YYDKDF (reference sequence). CDR3 size: 18 residues. CDR3 sequence: CATSRGPPTGGSGETQYF. The CDR3 DNA is TGTGCCACCAGCAGAGGCCCGCCAACAGGGGGCTCAGGAGAGACCCAGTACTTC.

A word on this clone: Within the sample, other DNA sequences also encode this same CDR3. The chain has TRBV7-9 and TRBJ2-2; TRBD2 matches 11 bases. Germline V lookup: CDR1 SEHNR, CDR2 FQNEAQ (reference sequence). The CDR3 has 15 residues. Trimming removed 3 bases from V and 5 bases from J; junction bases left unmatched: 2. In DNA, the CDR3 is TGTGCCAGCAGCTTGCTAGCGGGGGGAACCGGGGAGCTGTTTTTT. Protein product: CASSLLAGGTGELFF.

This clone appeared once. This sequence joins TRBV27 and TRBJ2-1; 10 positions agree with TRBD2. V gave up 2 bases and J gave up 4 bases; unmatched junction bases: 14. The CDR3 is made up of 19 amino acids. CDR1 MNHEY and CDR2 SMNVEV come from the germline V gene (reference sequence). This CDR3 reads CASSLRAPLAGNLYNEQFF. The CDR3 nucleotides read TGTGCCAGCAGTTTACGAGCCCCACTAGCGGGAAACCTTTACAATGAGCAGTTCTTC.

V is TRBV6-6 and J is TRBJ2-7; 8 bases agree with TRBD1. From germline, CDR1 is MNHNY and CDR2 SVGAGI (reference sequence). V gave up 5 bases and J gave up 1 base; unmatched junction bases: 4. The length of the CDR3 is 14 residues. CDR3 amino acids: CASSGDRISYEQYF. The DNA for the CDR3 is TGTGCCAGCAGTGGGGACAGGATTTCCTACGAGCAGTACTTC.

Here the CDR3 reads CASSLDGTSGTQETQYF. CDR3 coding DNA: TGCGCCAGCAGCTTGGACGGGACTAGCGGGACGCAAGAGACCCAGTACTTC. The gene calls are TRBV5-1 and TRBJ2-5; 13 bases agree with TRBD2. This CDR3 comprises 17 residues. V dropped 0 bases and J dropped 2; count of bases not matched to a gene: 4. The germline V gene encodes CDR1 SGHRS and CDR2 YFSETQ.

The V call is TRBV24-1, the J call TRBJ2-1, with no clear D. The germline V gene encodes CDR1 KGHDR and CDR2 SFDVKD. CDR3 size: 11 residues. V lost 5 bases and J lost 8, with 6 bases in between. The DNA for the CDR3 is TGTGCCACCAGTGGGCTCCATGAGCAGTTCTTC. This gives the protein CATSGLHEQFF.

This chain connects TRBV7-2 to TRBJ2-7; 7 bases are shared with TRBD2. With V trimmed by 2 bases and J by 1 base, 8 bases remained unmatched. This CDR3 has 16 amino acids. Germline V gene data show CDR1 as SGHTA and CDR2 as FQGNSA. The CDR3 is CASSLNGGEASYEQYF. The DNA of the CDR3 is TGTGCCAGCAGCTTAAATGGGGGGGAGGCTTCCTACGAGCAGTACTTC.

The gene calls are TRBV2 and TRBJ2-7, with 9 bases lining up with TRBD1. CDR3 length equals 14 residues. After removal of 4 bases from V and 2 bases from J, the junction contained 3 bases not matched to a gene. CDR1 and CDR2 from the germline V gene are SNHLY and FYNNEI. The CDR3 DNA reads TGTGCCAGCAGTGGGACAGGGGCCCCCTACGAGCAGTACTTC. Its protein is CASSGTGAPYEQYF. The variable domain in full, with the rest retrieved from reference TRBV2 and TRBJ2-7, is EPEVTQTPSHQVTQMGQEVILRCVPISNHLYFYWYRQILGQKVEFLVSFYNNEISEKSEIFDDQFSVERPDGSNFTLKIRSTKLEDSAMYFCASSGTGAPYEQYFGPGTRLTVT.

The chain is built from TRBV6-7 and TRBJ1-5, with a weak D call TRBD1 (5 bases). TRBV6-7 is recorded as an ORF, its role being uncertain. The CDR3 covers 15 residues. V lost 7 bases and J lost 6, with 19 bases in between. Here the CDR3 reads CASILTQGRAQPQHF. The DNA of the CDR3 is TGTGCCAGCATCTTAACCCAGGGTCGGGCTCAGCCCCAGCATTTT.

The rearrangement links TRBV14 to TRBJ2-2, with 9 bases identical to TRBD1. The CDR3 is 18 residues long. Germline values: CDR1 SGHDN, CDR2 FVKESK. Trimming took 0 bases from V and 2 from J; bases not matched to a gene: 7. The CDR3 DNA is TGTGCCAGCAGCCAAGACCGGGACAGGGCCTTCAACACCGGGGAGCTGTTTTTT. Its translation is CASSQDRDRAFNTGELFF.

V and J are TRBV29-1 and TRBJ2-1; 9 nucleotides match TRBD1. The CDR3 is 12 residues long. Trimming at V came to 6 bases and at J to 8 bases, leaving 5 bases not matched to a gene. Germline CDR1 reads SQVTM; CDR2 reads ANQGSEA. DNA for the CDR3: TGCAGCGTACAGGGGGCGAAGTATGAGCAGTTCTTC. As protein: CSVQGAKYEQFF.

This chain connects TRBV7-9 to TRBJ2-7, with 8 bases identical to TRBD1. The CDR3 loop spans 14 amino acids. V lost 5 bases and J lost 4; bases outside the gene matches: 7. The germline V gene encodes CDR1 SEHNR and CDR2 FQNEAQ (reference sequence). DNA of the CDR3: TGTGCCAGCAGCCCTGCAGGGGGCCTGTACGAGCAGTACTTC. This encodes CASSPAGGLYEQYF.

V gene TRBV5-4 combines with J gene TRBJ2-5, with TRBD2 matching 11 bases. V lost 2 bases to trimming and J lost 7 bases; unmatched junction nucleotides: 4. The CDR3 covers 14 residues. CDR1 and CDR2 from the germline V gene are SGHNT and YYREEE (reference sequence). For the CDR3, the DNA is TGTGCCAGCAGCTTACTCGGGACTAGCGGGACCCAGTACTTC. This gives the protein CASSLLGTSGTQYF.

The V gene is TRBV2, the J gene TRBJ2-1; 11 positions agree with TRBD1. The CDR3 extends over 15 amino acids. The V gene's germline CDR1 is SNHLY and CDR2 FYNNEI. V lost 4 bases to trimming and J lost 7 bases; unmatched junction nucleotides: 6. CDR3 region: CASSGLGQGVNEQFF. The CDR3 nucleotides are TGTGCCAGCAGTGGGTTGGGACAGGGGGTTAATGAGCAGTTCTTC.

CDR3 bases: TGTGCCACCAGTGACCGGGACTACCCGTACCCTGAGCAGTTCTTC. This gives the protein CATSDRDYPYPEQFF. J is TRBJ2-1 and V is TRBV24-1, with TRBD2 matching over 7 bases. From germline, CDR1 is KGHDR and CDR2 SFDVKD. The CDR3 totals 15 residues. Unmatched junction bases numbered 11, after V lost 4 bases and J lost 9 bases.